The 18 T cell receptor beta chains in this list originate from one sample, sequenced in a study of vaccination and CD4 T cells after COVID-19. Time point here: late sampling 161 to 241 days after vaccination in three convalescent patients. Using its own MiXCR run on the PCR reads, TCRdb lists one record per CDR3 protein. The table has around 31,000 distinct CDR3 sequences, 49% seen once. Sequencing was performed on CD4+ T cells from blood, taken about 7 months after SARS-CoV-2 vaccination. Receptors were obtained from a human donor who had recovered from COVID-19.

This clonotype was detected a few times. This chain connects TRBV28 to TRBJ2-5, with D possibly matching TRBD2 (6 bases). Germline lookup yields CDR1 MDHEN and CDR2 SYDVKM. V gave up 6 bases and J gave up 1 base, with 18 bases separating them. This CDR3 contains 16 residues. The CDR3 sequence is CASSPDWGVVQETQYF. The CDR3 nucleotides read TGTGCCAGCAGCCCTGATTGGGGGGTCGTCCAAGAGACCCAGTACTTC.

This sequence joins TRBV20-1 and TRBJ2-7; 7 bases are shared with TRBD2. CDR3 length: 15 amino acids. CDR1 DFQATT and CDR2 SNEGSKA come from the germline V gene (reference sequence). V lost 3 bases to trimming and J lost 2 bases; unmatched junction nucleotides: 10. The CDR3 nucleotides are TGCAGTGCTAGTGGTGGGGGAGGGCGTACCTACGAGCAGTACTTC. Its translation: CSASGGGGRTYEQYF.

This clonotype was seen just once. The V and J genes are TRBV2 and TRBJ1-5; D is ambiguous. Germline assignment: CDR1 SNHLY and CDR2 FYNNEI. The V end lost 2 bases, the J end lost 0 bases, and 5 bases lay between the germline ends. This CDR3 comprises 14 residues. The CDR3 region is CASSEQNSNQPQHF. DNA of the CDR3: TGTGCCAGCAGTGAACAGAATAGCAATCAGCCCCAGCATTTT.

This CDR3 reads CSATPPGLSLGEQFF. The CDR3 DNA follows: TGCAGTGCTACACCGCCGGGACTTAGCCTCGGGGAGCAGTTCTTC. The J gene is TRBJ2-1, the V gene TRBV20-1; perhaps TRBD2 as D (6 bases). Per the germline V gene, CDR1 is DFQATT and CDR2 is SNEGSKA (reference sequence). Between the trimmed V and J ends, which lost 4 bases and 10 bases, there was a span of 23 bases. The CDR3 length is 15 residues.

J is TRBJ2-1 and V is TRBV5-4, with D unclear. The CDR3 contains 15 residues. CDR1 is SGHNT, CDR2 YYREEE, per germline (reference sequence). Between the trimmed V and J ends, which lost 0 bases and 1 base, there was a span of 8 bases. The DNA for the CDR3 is TGTGCCAGCAGCTTGGGCGGATCTTCCTACAATGAGCAGTTCTTC. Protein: CASSLGGSSYNEQFF.

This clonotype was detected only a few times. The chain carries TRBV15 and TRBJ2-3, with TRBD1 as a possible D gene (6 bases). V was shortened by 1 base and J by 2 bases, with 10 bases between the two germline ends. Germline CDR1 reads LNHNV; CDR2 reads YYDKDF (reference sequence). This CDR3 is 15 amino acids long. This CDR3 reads CATSRADSATDTQYF. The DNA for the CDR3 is TGTGCCACCAGCAGAGCGGACAGCGCCACAGATACGCAGTATTTT.

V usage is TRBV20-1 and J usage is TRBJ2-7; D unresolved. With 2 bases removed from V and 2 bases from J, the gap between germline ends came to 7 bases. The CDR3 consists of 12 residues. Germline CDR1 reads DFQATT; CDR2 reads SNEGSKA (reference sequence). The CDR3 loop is CSARPAPYEQYF. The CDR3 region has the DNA TGCAGTGCTAGACCCGCACCCTACGAGCAGTACTTC.

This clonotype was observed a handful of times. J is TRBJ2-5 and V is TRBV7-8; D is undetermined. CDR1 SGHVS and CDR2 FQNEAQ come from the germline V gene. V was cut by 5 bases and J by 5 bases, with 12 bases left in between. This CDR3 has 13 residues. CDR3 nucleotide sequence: TGTGCCAGCAGCCCACCCAGGCGCGAGACCCAGTACTTC. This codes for CASSPPRRETQYF.

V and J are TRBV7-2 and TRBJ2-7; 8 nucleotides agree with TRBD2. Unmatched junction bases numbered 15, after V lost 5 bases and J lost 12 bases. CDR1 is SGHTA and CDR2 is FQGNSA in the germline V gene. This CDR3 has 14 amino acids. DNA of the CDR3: TGTGCCAGCAGCCCGCAATCGAGCGGGAGTCGGGCGTACTTC. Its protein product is CASSPQSSGSRAYF. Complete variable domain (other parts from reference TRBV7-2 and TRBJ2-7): GAGVSQSPSNKVTEKGKDVELRCDPISGHTALYWYRQSLGQGLEFLIYFQGNSAPDKSGLPSDRFSAERTGGSVSTLTIQRTQQEDSAVYLCASSPQSSGSRAYFGPGTRLTVT.

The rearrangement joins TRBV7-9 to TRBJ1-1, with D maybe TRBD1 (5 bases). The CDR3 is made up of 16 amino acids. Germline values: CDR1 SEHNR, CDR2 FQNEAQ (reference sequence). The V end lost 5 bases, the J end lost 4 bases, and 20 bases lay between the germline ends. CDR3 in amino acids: CASSATPGPSGTEAFF. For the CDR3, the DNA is TGTGCCAGCAGCGCAACTCCGGGACCTTCAGGCACTGAAGCTTTCTTT. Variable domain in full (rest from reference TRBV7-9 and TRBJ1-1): DTGVSQNPRHKITKRGQNVTFRCDPISEHNRLYWYRQTLGQGPEFLTYFQNEAQLEKSRLLSDRFSAERPKGSFSTLEIQRTEQGDSAMYLCASSATPGPSGTEAFFGQGTRLTVV.

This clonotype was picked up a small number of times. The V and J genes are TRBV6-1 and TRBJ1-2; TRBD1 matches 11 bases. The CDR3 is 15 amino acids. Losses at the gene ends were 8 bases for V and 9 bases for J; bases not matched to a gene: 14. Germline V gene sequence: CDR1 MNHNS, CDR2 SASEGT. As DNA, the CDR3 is TGTGCCAGCGAAATCGGACTCCGGGACAGGGGGAGCTACACCTTC. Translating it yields CASEIGLRDRGSYTF.

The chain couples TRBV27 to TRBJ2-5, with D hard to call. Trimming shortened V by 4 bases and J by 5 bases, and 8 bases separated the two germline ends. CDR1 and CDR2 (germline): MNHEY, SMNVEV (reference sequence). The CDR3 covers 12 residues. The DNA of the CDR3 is TGTGCCAGCAGTTCGATCGGGGAGACCCAGTACTTC. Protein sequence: CASSSIGETQYF.

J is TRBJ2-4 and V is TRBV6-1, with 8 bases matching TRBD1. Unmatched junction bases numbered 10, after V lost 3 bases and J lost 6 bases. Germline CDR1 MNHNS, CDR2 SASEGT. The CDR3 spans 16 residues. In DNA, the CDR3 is TGTGCCAGCAGTGAGGTTCCTACAGGGGGGCTAAACATTCAGTACTTC. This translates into CASSEVPTGGLNIQYF.

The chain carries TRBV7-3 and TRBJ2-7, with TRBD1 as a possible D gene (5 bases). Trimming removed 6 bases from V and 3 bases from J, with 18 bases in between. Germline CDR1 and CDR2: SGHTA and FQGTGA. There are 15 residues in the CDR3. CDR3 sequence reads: CASSPGFASYYEQYF. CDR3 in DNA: TGTGCCAGCAGTCCAGGGTTTGCCTCATACTACGAGCAGTACTTC.

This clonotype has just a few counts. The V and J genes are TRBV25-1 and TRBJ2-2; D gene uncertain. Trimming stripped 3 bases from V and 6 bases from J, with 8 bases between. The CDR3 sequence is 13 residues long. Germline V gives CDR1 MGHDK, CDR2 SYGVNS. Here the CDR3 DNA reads TGTGCCAGCAGTGACCCGTATTCCGGGGAGCTGTTTTTT. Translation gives CASSDPYSGELFF.

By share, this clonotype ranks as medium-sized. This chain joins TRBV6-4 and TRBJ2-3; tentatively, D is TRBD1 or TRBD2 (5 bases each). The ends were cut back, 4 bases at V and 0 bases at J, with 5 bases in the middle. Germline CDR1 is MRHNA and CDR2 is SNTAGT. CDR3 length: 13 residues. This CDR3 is CASSGDSTDTQYF. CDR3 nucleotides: TGTGCCAGCAGTGGGGACAGCACAGATACGCAGTATTTT.

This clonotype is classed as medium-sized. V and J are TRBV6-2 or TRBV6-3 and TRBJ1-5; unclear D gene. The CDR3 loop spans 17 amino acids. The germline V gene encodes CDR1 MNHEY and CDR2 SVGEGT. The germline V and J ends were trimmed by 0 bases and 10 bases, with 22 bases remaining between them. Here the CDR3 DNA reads TGTGCCAGCAGTTACTCGAATATCCGACATCCTAGGGAACCCCAGCATTTT. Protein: CASSYSNIRHPREPQHF.

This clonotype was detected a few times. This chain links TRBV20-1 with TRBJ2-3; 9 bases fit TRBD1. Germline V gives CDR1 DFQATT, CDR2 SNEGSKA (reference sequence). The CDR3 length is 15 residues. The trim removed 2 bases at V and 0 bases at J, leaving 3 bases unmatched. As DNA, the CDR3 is TGCAGTGCTAGACGACAGGGGGGAAGCACAGATACGCAGTATTTT. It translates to CSARRQGGSTDTQYF.